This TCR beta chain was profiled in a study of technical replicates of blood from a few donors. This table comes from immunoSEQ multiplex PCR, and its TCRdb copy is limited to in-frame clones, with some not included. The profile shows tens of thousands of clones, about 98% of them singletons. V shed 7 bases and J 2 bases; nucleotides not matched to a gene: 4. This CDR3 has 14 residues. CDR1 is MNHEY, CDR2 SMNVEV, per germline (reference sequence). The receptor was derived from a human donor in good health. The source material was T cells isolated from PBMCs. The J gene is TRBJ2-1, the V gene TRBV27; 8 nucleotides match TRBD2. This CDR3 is CASTGGGTYNEQFF. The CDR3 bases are TGTGCCAGCACGGGGGGGGGTACCTACAATGAGCAGTTCTTC.